These 8 T cell receptor beta chains originate from one sample sequenced in a study of molecular identifiers for immune sequencing clone quantification. Via MiXCR, TCRdb re-called the PCR reads, giving one row per CDR3 protein. The data show about 330,000 distinct CDR3 sequences, under 25% seen once. The specimen was naive CD8+ T cells from blood, with Jurkat cell RNA spiked in. Noted subset: FACS-sorted CD8+CD4-CCR7+CD45RA+ naive T cells. These receptors were collected from a human donor in good health. Some libraries in this study had Jurkat cell RNA spiked in.

The CDR3 loop is CASSFRFGGSPLHF. In DNA, the CDR3 is TGTGCCAGCAGTTTTAGGTTTGGAGGATCACCCCTCCACTTT. This chain links TRBV28 with TRBJ1-6; D remains ambiguous. V was pared by 3 bases and J by 10 bases, with 13 bases between. Per the germline V gene, CDR1 is MDHEN and CDR2 is SYDVKM. The CDR3 spans 14 residues. The whole variable domain, remainder taken from reference TRBV28 and TRBJ1-6, is DVKVTQSSRYLVKRTGEKVFLECVQDMDHENMFWYRQDPGLGLRLIYFSYDVKMKEKGDIPEGYSVSREKKERFSLILESASTNQTSMYLCASSFRFGGSPLHFGNGTRLTVT.

This sequence joins TRBV20-1 and TRBJ2-3, with TRBD2 matching over 14 bases. The ends lost 6 bases at V and 3 bases at J; junction bases unmatched: 17. Germline V gene lookup returns CDR1 DFQATT and CDR2 SNEGSKA (reference sequence). This CDR3 has 19 amino acids. CDR3 region: CSATSVGLAGVLSTDTQYF. The CDR3 DNA reads as TGCAGTGCCACCTCCGTGGGACTAGCGGGAGTATTAAGTACAGATACGCAGTATTTT.

The genes are TRBV6-5 and TRBJ2-5; the D gene is possibly TRBD1 (6 bases). The CDR3 has 14 residues. Trimming pared 3 bases from V and 3 bases from J, leaving 11 bases between. CDR1 and CDR2 (germline): MNHEY, SVGAGI. Written as DNA, the CDR3 is TGTGCCAGCAGTTATATGGGGGCGGAAGAGACCCAGTACTTC. It encodes CASSYMGAEETQYF.

The chain is built from TRBV5-1 and TRBJ2-6; the match to TRBD1 covers 7 bases. Unmatched junction bases numbered 10, after V lost 2 bases and J lost 2 bases. The CDR3 runs to 18 residues. CDR1 SGHRS and CDR2 YFSETQ come from the germline V gene. For the CDR3, the DNA is TGCGCCAGCAGCTTTATGTGGCAGGGGGTCACTGGGGCCAACGTCCTGACTTTC. This sequence encodes CASSFMWQGVTGANVLTF.

A note on this clonotype: A much larger clone lies one base from this, so it may be a read error. The chain links TRBV5-1 to TRBJ2-7; 9 bases fit TRBD2. The germline V gene has CDR1 SGHRS and CDR2 YFSETQ. The CDR3 is 15 amino acids. The J segment lost 6 bases and the V segment lost 4 bases, leaving 11 bases of the junction unmatched. CDR3 region: CASSRDSGSRVEQYF. The CDR3 DNA is TGCGCCAGCAGCCGTGATAGCGGGAGCCGGGTCGAGCAGTACTTC. Full variable domain (outside the CDR3, taken from reference TRBV5-1 and TRBJ2-7): KAGVTQTPRYLIKTRGQQVTLSCSPISGHRSVSWYQQTPGQGLQFLFEYFSETQRNKGNFPGRFSGRQFSNSRSEMNVSTLELGDSALYLCASSRDSGSRVEQYFGPGTRLTVT.

The J gene is TRBJ2-1, the V gene TRBV7-2, with a weak D call TRBD2 (5 bases). V lost 4 bases and J 5 bases, leaving 33 bases between the germline ends. The CDR3 consists of 21 residues. Germline loops: CDR1 SGHTA, CDR2 FQGNSA. The CDR3 DNA follows: TGTGCCAGCAGCTCGTTTAGCCGGACTCAATTTTCCGCCCACCTGAACAATGAGCAGTTCTTC. Translating it yields CASSSFSRTQFSAHLNNEQFF.

The chain combines TRBV11-2 with TRBJ2-7, with D maybe TRBD2 (5 bases). V lost 8 bases, J lost 2 bases, and 16 bases lay in between. The length of the CDR3 is 14 residues. The germline CDR1 and CDR2 sequences are SGHAT and FQNNGV. The CDR3 coding sequence is TGTGCCAGCCAAGACCGTACGACTACCTACGAGCAGTACTTC. Protein: CASQDRTTTYEQYF. Filled out from reference TRBV11-2 and TRBJ2-7, the complete variable domain reads EAGVAQSPRYKIIEKRQSVAFWCNPISGHATLYWYQQILGQGPKLLIQFQNNGVVDDSQLPKDRFSAERLKGVDSTLKIQPAKLEDSAVYLCASQDRTTTYEQYFGPGTRLTVT.

In this sample, this clonotype turned up many times. The V and J genes are TRBV28 and TRBJ2-7; 8 bases are shared with TRBD1. The CDR3 is 15 residues long. Trimming removed 0 bases from V and 3 bases from J; junction bases left unmatched: 4. Per the germline V gene, CDR1 is MDHEN and CDR2 is SYDVKM. This CDR3 is CASSLWGQAHYEQYF. The CDR3 DNA sequence: TGTGCCAGCAGTTTATGGGGACAGGCACACTACGAGCAGTACTTC.